The clone carrying this T cell receptor beta chain was seen repeatedly, ten times or more. The sample originates from a study of T cell repertoires in cytomegalovirus infection. Whole-study context: Public TCR beta signature analysis indicated the presence of both CMV infection and matching HLA type.

Via MiXCR, TCRdb re-called the reads, giving one row per CDR3 protein. The repertoire has 200,000 or so distinct CDR3 sequences, roughly 20% of them found once; the top ten carry 2.9%. Trimming cost V 2 bases and J 8 bases, with 12 bases left between them. The CDR3 contains 14 residues. CDR1 is SGHVS, CDR2 FQNEAQ, per germline. The rearrangement links TRBV7-8 to TRBJ1-4; possibly TRBD1 for D (5 bases). Sequencing was done on a sample of PBMCs. This clonotype was sampled from a human donor in good health (CMV status not recorded). Some clones in this sample may be carry-over from other donors' samples. The CDR3 protein is CASSLKGNREKLFF. The CDR3 bases are TGTGCCAGCAGCTTAAAGGGGAATCGCGAAAAACTGTTTTTT.